This TCR beta chain was recovered during a study of T cells after yellow fever vaccination. Synthesis of TCR cDNA relied on 5'RACE template switching, which attached a universal primer site and UMIs. In TCRdb, the 5' RACE reads were re-called with MiXCR into one record per CDR3 protein. Found here are hundreds of thousands of distinct CDR3 sequences, around a tenth of them singletons; the top ten hold around 19%. Study findings and constraints: Among primary-vaccination clones, most reappeared after the booster, at about 95% for CD4 and 88% for CD8.

A remark on this clonotype: Its antigen is undetermined.

This TCR was recovered from a man between 18 and 29 years old who received the YFV17D yellow fever vaccine. The source was PBMCs, collected on the day of the first yellow fever vaccination.

CDR3 DNA: TGTGCCAGCAGTTACCGGACACCCAATCCCTACGAGCAGTACTTC. This gives the protein CASSYRTPNPYEQYF. This rearrangement joins TRBV6-2 or TRBV6-3 to TRBJ2-7, with D perhaps matching TRBD1 (5 bases). CDR3 length: 15 residues. Trimming removed 2 bases at V and 2 bases at J, with 13 bases between. CDR1 MNHEY and CDR2 SVGEGT come from the germline V gene.